This T cell receptor beta chain was identified in a study of blood T cells in healthy people across ages (dated by TCRdb to about 2015). With regard to the full study: Template switching captured roughly one uniquely barcoded TCR beta cDNA molecule per two T cells in model experiments. Two additional independent replicas of 1 million unique cDNA reads from the same blood draw were analyzed for two donors (one aged 18 to 29 and one aged 80 or older). To avoid experimental bias, donors of different ages were randomly spread across the sequencing lanes. Four age groups were formed from the donors: young (average approximately 15 years), middle-aged (approximately 40), aged (about 62) and long-lived (about 80). To track age-related changes in TCR beta repertoire diversity, the study relied on deep sequencing normalized with unique cDNA molecular identifiers. The investigation overall reported the following: Conclusive comparison of naive and antigen-experienced compartments was prevented by the profiling of bulk unsorted PBMCs. Compared with the aged group, more naive CD4+ T cells, fewer expanded clones and increased TCR diversity were shown by the long-lived group, suggesting age selection. Because the CMV infection status of the donors was unknown, age-related changes in expanded clonotypes may potentially have been confounded. Observed TCR beta diversity per million T cells fell roughly linearly with age, and a significant reduction was already apparent by age around 40. A strong correlation was found between observed TCR beta diversity and the percentage of naive T cells measured by flow cytometry. Total diversity estimates from one million sequenced T cells were considered lower bounds and underestimates.

The 39 donors, aged about 6 to 90 years, were systemically healthy Caucasian individuals from Russia. Each donor gave ten milliliters of peripheral blood, collected into EDTA-treated Vacutainer tubes. Ficoll-Paque density-gradient centrifugation was used to isolate PBMCs, with at least 7 million per sample. Trizol reagent was used to extract total RNA from PBMCs, with at least 5 micrograms per sample. Naive CD45RAhigh/CD27high T cell percentages were measured by flow cytometry on a PBMC aliquot from every donor. In regard to this clonotype: No antigen is known for it. No per-base quality is available; no much larger clone lies one base away.

The receptor library was made with 5' RACE. The data were produced on an Illumina HiSeq 2500. A second roughly 6 to 12 cycle PCR used a sample-barcoded 5' primer and a J-beta primer mix. A unique molecular identifier was introduced onto each TCR beta cDNA molecule by a template-switch 5' adaptor carrying 12 random nucleotides. Each sample yielded at least 3 million CDR3-containing paired-end reads. All of the RNA was converted into first-strand cDNA using the Mint cDNA synthesis kit, with a TRBC-specific oligonucleotide serving as the primer. Following uracil-DNA glycosylase treatment, all cDNA underwent a first 18-cycle PCR with the universal primers M1SS and BC2_uni_R. The paper's processing steps were these. Normalization of each sample was performed by random selection of 1 million high-quality reads, each carrying a distinct molecular identifier. Instead of being binned into consensus sequences, reads with shared molecular identifiers were discarded. MiTCR, set to a Q25 quality threshold and the strictest error-elimination algorithm, was used for CDR3 identification, clonotype clustering and error correction. A nonparametric unseen species model using Euler transformation provided a lower-bound estimate of total TCR beta diversity. The raw public data were reprocessed by TCRdb itself: fastp quality trimming at Q25, MiXCR clonotype calling, in-frame beta chains only. A single entry per CDR3 protein holds the most common genes and DNA from its merged rows. TCRdb's processing, not the study's, gives the V and J calls here. For this sample there are about 900,000 distinct CDR3 sequences; 62% appear just once. The ten top clones hold 25% to 35% of the sample.

CDR1 MGHRA and CDR2 YSYEKL are derived from the germline V gene. From the cysteine up to the phenylalanine, the CDR3 has a length of 16 residues. The only DNA kept is the CDR3, 48 bases in frame from the first base. V ends up 0 bases short and J 4 bases short, with an unmatched junction base count of 6. The sequence was collected from a man aged 25 to 40 in good health. The source material was blood. The rearranged segments are TRBV4-1 and TRBJ1-2, with 9 central nucleotides matching TRBD1. At the DNA level, the sequence is TGCGCCAGCAGCCAAGATCTTCGGGACAGGGTCTATGGCTACACCTTC. Translated, this is CASSQDLRDRVYGYTF.